This T cell receptor (beta chain) is from a study of spatial heterogeneity in lung cancer. Turning to the study itself: There were consistently more beta-chain sequences detected than alpha-chain sequences. Study observations and caveats: Ubiquitous expanded tumor TCRs were observed in blood more at resection than follow-up.

Looked up from germline, CDR1 is GTSNPN and CDR2 is SVGIG (reference sequence). Trimming cost V 8 bases and J 4 bases, with 17 bases left between them. CDR3 length: 13 residues. TCRdb passed the 5' RACE reads through MiXCR, listing each CDR3 protein once. Among 35,000 to 40,000 distinct CDR3 sequences listed, less than 9.5% were seen once. Time point here: sample taken at primary tumor resection. Whole RNA obtained from tumor, nontumor lung or frozen PBMC underwent sequencing without sorting. About this clonotype itself: Its antigen is still unknown.

The sequence was obtained from a female donor with early-stage non-small cell lung cancer. The V call is TRBV30, the J call TRBJ2-5; D may be TRBD1 or TRBD2 (5 bases each). The sample consisted of PBMCs, taken at surgery. This CDR3 is CAADGANRETQYF. CDR3 coding DNA: TGTGCCGCGGACGGGGCCAATAGAGAGACCCAGTACTTC. The full variable domain, with the rest looked up from reference TRBV30 and TRBJ2-5, is SQTIHQWPATLVQPVGSPLSLECTVEGTSNPNLYWYRQAAGRGLQLLFYSVGIGQISSEVPQNLSASRPQDRQFILSSKKLLLSDSGFYLCAADGANRETQYFGPGTRLLVL.